Below, one T cell receptor beta chain is given with its context. This sample is part of a study of cytomegalovirus exposure and HLA in healthy donors. The wider study: Across 350 to 500 genotyped donors, 81% landed in the Caucasian-associated ancestry cluster.

Amplification used 60 Vbeta primers and 13 Jbeta primers. TCRdb's copy holds only in-frame clones and misses some; the assay was immunoSEQ multiplex PCR. The sample includes some 120,000 clones, roughly 71% of them seen just once. The germline V gene has CDR1 KGHSH and CDR2 LQKENI. The CDR3 is 14 residues long. Trimming took 3 bases from V and 6 from J; bases not matched to a gene: 4. The J gene is TRBJ2-2, the V gene TRBV18, with 7 bases identical to TRBD1. The TCR sequence derives from a woman in her 50s in good health and CMV-seropositive. Specimen: PBMCs. The CDR3 protein is CASSPSDRSGELFF. The CDR3 DNA reads TGTGCCAGCTCACCCTCGGACAGGTCCGGGGAGCTGTTTTTT.